A selection of T cell receptor beta chains follows, all from one sample in a study of blood T cells in healthy people across ages. Using its own MiXCR run on the 5' RACE reads, TCRdb lists one record per CDR3 protein. This table has about 560,000 distinct CDR3 sequences, approximately 26% appearing once. This same sample was also taken into another study, of T cells of mothers and their children.

The sequencing input was blood. The receptor set was obtained from a boy between 2 and 10 years old in good health. Both conserved end residues are part of each CDR3. A D gene is named only where the DNA matches it firmly. The size field is filled for only some rows; it gives once, few, many or a size class.

TRBV6-5	TRBD2	.	TRBJ2-1	17	CASSSGLAGGDYNEQFF	TGTGCCAGCAGTTCGGGACTAGCGGGAGGTGACTACAATGAGCAGTTCTTC
TRBV6-5	.	.	TRBJ2-1	17	CASSYGRPWASYNEQFF	TGTGCCAGCAGTTACGGTCGACCCTGGGCGTCTTACAATGAGCAGTTCTTC
TRBV6-2/TRBV6-3	TRBD2	.	TRBJ2-4	15	CASSYPGLGKNIQYF	TGTGCCAGCAGTTACCCGGGACTAGGCAAAAACATTCAGTACTTC
TRBV12-3/TRBV12-4	.	.	TRBJ2-7	15	CASSLEPQGPYEQYF	TGTGCCAGCAGTTTAGAGCCCCAAGGACCCTACGAGCAGTACTTC
TRBV12-3/TRBV12-4	.	.	TRBJ1-1	15	CASTQGGTLNTEAFF	TGTGCCAGCACTCAAGGGGGGACATTGAACACTGAAGCTTTCTTT
TRBV20-1	.	.	TRBJ2-5	13	CSARTIGVETQYF	TGCAGTGCTAGGACTATCGGGGTTGAGACCCAGTACTTC
TRBV11-2	TRBD2	.	TRBJ2-3	15	CASSFQLAGTDTQYF	TGTGCCAGCAGCTTCCAACTAGCGGGCACAGATACGCAGTATTTT
TRBV7-6	TRBD2	.	TRBJ2-3	16	CASSLQASGSTDTQYF	TGTGCCAGCAGCTTACAAGCTAGCGGGAGCACAGATACGCAGTATTTT
TRBV24-1	TRBD1	few	TRBJ2-1	15	CATSDPRDRNNEQFF	TGTGCCACCAGTGATCCTCGGGACAGAAACAATGAGCAGTTCTTC
TRBV5-1	.	few	TRBJ1-1	14	CASSLEGLNTEAFF	TGCGCCAGCAGCTTGGAGGGGCTAAACACTGAAGCTTTCTTT
TRBV2	TRBD2	.	TRBJ2-3	15	CASKPVTSGTDTQYF	TGTGCCAGTAAACCGGTGACTAGCGGCACAGATACGCAGTATTTT
TRBV27	.	.	TRBJ2-3	12	CASRQTANTQYF	TGTGCCAGCAGACAGACGGCGAATACGCAGTATTTT
TRBV3-1	.	.	TRBJ1-6	16	CASSQAGGPGNSPLHF	TGTGCCAGCAGCCAAGCCGGGGGGCCGGGTAATTCACCCCTCCACTTT
TRBV9	.	.	TRBJ1-6	14	CASQRDGYNSPLHF	TGTGCCAGTCAACGGGACGGCTATAATTCACCCCTCCACTTT
TRBV20-1	.	.	TRBJ2-5	14	CSATNRANQETQYF	TGCAGTGCTACAAACCGGGCCAACCAAGAGACCCAGTACTTC
TRBV9	.	.	TRBJ1-2	15	CASSVSLGSNYGYTF	TGTGCCAGCAGCGTAAGTCTAGGCAGTAACTATGGCTACACCTTC
TRBV5-1	.	few	TRBJ2-7	14	CASSGGTAPGEQYF	TGCGCCAGCAGCGGCGGGACTGCTCCTGGGGAGCAGTACTTC
TRBV6-9	.	few	TRBJ2-7	15	CASSYPSDFPYEQYF	TGTGCCAGCAGTTACCCTTCGGACTTTCCCTACGAGCAGTACTTC
TRBV10-3	.	many	TRBJ2-2	14	CAIIFRRNTGELFF	TGTGCCATCATCTTCAGGCGGAACACCGGGGAGCTGTTTTTT
TRBV7-2	TRBD2	few	TRBJ2-7	14	CASSLMGGSYEQYF	TGTGCCAGCAGCTTAATGGGCGGGAGCTACGAGCAGTACTTC
TRBV5-1	.	many	TRBJ1-4	14	CASSFSGTPEKLFF	TGCGCCAGCAGCTTCTCCGGGACACCAGAAAAACTGTTTTTT
TRBV20-1	TRBD1	.	TRBJ2-7	12	CSARRDRDEQYF	TGCAGTGCTAGAAGAGACAGGGACGAGCAGTACTTC